A selection of T cell receptor beta chains follows, all from one sample in a study of vaccination and CD4 T cells after COVID-19. Antigens for these TCRs are unknown. MiXCR, run by TCRdb on the PCR reads, gives a single entry per CDR3 protein. The sample has some 15,000 distinct CDR3 sequences; about half are singletons. This specimen was CD4+ T cells from blood, cultured in vitro, taken about 7 months after SARS-CoV-2 vaccination. The receptors were gathered from a human donor who had recovered from COVID-19. Both conserved end residues are part of each CDR3. Each record gives: J gene, V gene, CDR3 protein.

J gene: TRBJ2-7; V gene: TRBV11-3; CDR3 protein: CASSPNRGGEQYF
J gene: TRBJ1-2; V gene: TRBV5-4; CDR3 protein: CASSWDRGYNYGYTF
J gene: TRBJ2-3; V gene: TRBV4-2; CDR3 protein: CASSPGLAGEDTQYF
J gene: TRBJ2-2; V gene: TRBV7-2; CDR3 protein: CASSLGWQTGELFF
J gene: TRBJ2-5; V gene: TRBV7-2; CDR3 protein: CASSSGLQETQYF
J gene: TRBJ2-5; V gene: TRBV7-2; CDR3 protein: CASSLSAGQETQYF
J gene: TRBJ2-3; V gene: TRBV7-9; CDR3 protein: CASSQKTGRGSADTQYF
J gene: TRBJ2-1; V gene: TRBV6-5; CDR3 protein: CASSYLGRASYNEQFF
J gene: TRBJ2-5; V gene: TRBV11-2; CDR3 protein: CASSWRGQGETQYF
J gene: TRBJ2-1; V gene: TRBV24-1; CDR3 protein: CATGGGYNEQFF
J gene: TRBJ2-7; V gene: TRBV4-3; CDR3 protein: CASSQDLGRGSYEQYF
J gene: TRBJ2-7; V gene: TRBV7-3; CDR3 protein: CASSVNRGDEQYF
J gene: TRBJ1-1; V gene: TRBV6-5; CDR3 protein: CASSYSAGDTEAFF
J gene: TRBJ2-5; V gene: TRBV7-7; CDR3 protein: CASSLSGDQETQYF
J gene: TRBJ2-5; V gene: TRBV5-4; CDR3 protein: CASSPKEAGETQYF
J gene: TRBJ2-1; V gene: TRBV6-4; CDR3 protein: CASSPDPRGGTGKFF
J gene: TRBJ2-3; V gene: TRBV20-1; CDR3 protein: CSAPLAGITDTQYF
J gene: TRBJ2-7; V gene: TRBV15; CDR3 protein: CATSRGATSSYEQYF
J gene: TRBJ2-5; V gene: TRBV27; CDR3 protein: CASSRIAGGYYGNAETQYF
J gene: TRBJ2-5; V gene: TRBV20-1; CDR3 protein: CSARTQETQYF
J gene: TRBJ2-7; V gene: TRBV6-1; CDR3 protein: CASSGSVTASYEQYF
J gene: TRBJ1-5; V gene: TRBV6-1; CDR3 protein: CASRGYGENQPQHF
J gene: TRBJ1-5; V gene: TRBV27; CDR3 protein: CASRPSTGGNQPQHF